This entry lists 22 T cell receptor beta chains sequenced from one sample in a study of T-cell reconstitution after alpha-beta-depleted transplantation in children (dated by TCRdb to the mid-2010s). Per the publication, the treatment or condition label means: allogeneic hematopoietic cell transplantation with graft depleted of TCRalphabeta T cells and CD19 B cells. Library prep was done by PCR. The sequencer was an Illumina HiSeq 2500. TCR libraries were prepared with molecular barcoding, using unique molecular identifiers to normalize TCRbeta repertoire quantification. The public reads were reprocessed in TCRdb via fastp at Q25 and MiXCR, keeping in-frame beta chains. For every CDR3 protein sequence, its rows merge into one entry that carries the most common genes and DNA. The sample records over 90,000 distinct CDR3 sequences, about 8% of which are singletons. The ten largest clones represent about 15% of the sample.

Sample: PBMCs, taken before TCRalphabeta/CD19-depleted stem cell transplant. Source of these receptors: a boy aged 2 to 10 with acute lymphoblastic leukemia, due to receive a stem cell transplant.

The V call is TRBV7-9, the J call TRBJ2-3, with 12 bases matching TRBD2. Losses at the gene ends were 5 bases for V and 3 bases for J; bases not matched to a gene: 6. CDR1 is SEHNR and CDR2 is FQNEAQ in the germline V gene (reference sequence). The CDR3 consists of 16 residues. The CDR3 DNA reads TGTGCCAGCAGCCCCCCCGGACTAGCGGGGACAGATACGCAGTATTTT. Amino acids: CASSPPGLAGTDTQYF.

V gene TRBV4-1 combines with J gene TRBJ1-5, with 7 bases lining up with TRBD1. The CDR3 length is 14 residues. CDR1 MGHRA and CDR2 YSYEKL come from the germline V gene. V was pared by 7 bases and J by 7 bases, with 10 bases of the junction left unmatched. The DNA of the CDR3 is TGCGCCAGCACTGAAGGGGGCGCAGGGCAGCCCCAGCATTTT. It translates to CASTEGGAGQPQHF.

This clonotype was seen repeatedly, ten times or more. The chain uses TRBV7-9 and TRBJ2-7; TRBD1 agrees at 10 bases. J lost 7 bases, V lost 8 bases, and 17 bases had no gene match. Germline CDR1 reads SEHNR; CDR2 reads FQNEAQ (reference sequence). The CDR3 length is 16 residues. The DNA for the CDR3 is TGTGCCAGCCCTCGAGGTCCGGGACAGGGGAAGGGGGAGCAGTACTTC. Its protein product is CASPRGPGQGKGEQYF.

This clonotype was counted a few times. This chain links TRBV11-2 with TRBJ1-1; D uncertain. The V end was cut by 0 bases, the J end by 0 bases, with 11 bases between. Germline V lookup: CDR1 SGHAT, CDR2 FQNNGV. CDR3 length: 16 residues. The DNA of the CDR3 is TGTGCCAGCAGCTTAGATACGGCAGCTATGAACACTGAAGCTTTCTTT. Translation gives CASSLDTAAMNTEAFF.

This clonotype was counted between two and nine times. The V gene is TRBV3-1, the J gene TRBJ2-7; tentative D call: TRBD2 (5 bases). The germline CDR1 and CDR2 sequences are LGHDT and YNNKEL (reference sequence). The CDR3 contains 13 residues. V was clipped by 1 base and J by 7 bases, with 11 bases between them. The CDR3 loop is CASSQGMGREQYF. DNA for the CDR3: TGTGCCAGCAGCCAAGGGATGGGGAGAGAGCAGTACTTC.

This clonotype was seen ten or more times. V and J are TRBV11-2 and TRBJ2-2, with D tentatively TRBD2 (7 bases). V gave up 2 bases and J gave up 6 bases, with 19 bases separating them. Germline CDR1 is SGHAT and CDR2 is FQNNGV. The CDR3 totals 17 residues. CDR3: CASSLRLRGGGPGELFF. Here the CDR3 DNA reads TGTGCCAGCAGCTTAAGATTGCGGGGCGGGGGCCCCGGGGAGCTGTTTTTT.

This clonotype occurred a few times. The chain joins TRBV7-8 to TRBJ2-1; TRBD2 is a possible D gene (5 bases). CDR1 and CDR2 (germline): SGHVS, FQNEAQ. The germline V and J ends were trimmed by 0 bases and 13 bases, with 16 bases remaining between them. The CDR3 totals 14 residues. The CDR3: CASSLAVSGLEQFF. The CDR3 DNA reads as TGTGCCAGCAGCTTAGCGGTATCGGGGTTGGAACAGTTCTTC.

The V gene is TRBV6-1, the J gene TRBJ1-6, with D hard to call. V lost 7 bases, J lost 6 bases, and 13 bases lay in between. This CDR3 contains 14 residues. Germline loops: CDR1 MNHNS, CDR2 SASEGT. As DNA, the CDR3 is TGTGCCAGCATGGGCAGAGAAAGTAATTCACCCCTCCACTTT. Its translation is CASMGRESNSPLHF.

The chain has TRBV14 and TRBJ1-2, with D uncertain. Germline loops: CDR1 SGHDN, CDR2 FVKESK. V was clipped by 0 bases and J by 3 bases, with 11 bases between them. This CDR3 region has 15 residues. CDR3 in amino acids: CASSQDSEGYYGYTF. CDR3 coding DNA: TGTGCCAGCAGCCAAGATAGCGAGGGTTACTATGGCTACACCTTC.

This clonotype has a handful of counts. The chain recombines TRBV29-1 with TRBJ2-7; 8 nucleotides line up with TRBD1. The germline V gene encodes CDR1 SQVTM and CDR2 ANQGSEA. The length of the CDR3 is 13 residues. With 7 bases clipped from V and 2 bases from J, the junction kept 7 bases outside the gene matches. The CDR3 spells CSATGDTAYEQYF. CDR3 sequence (DNA): TGCAGCGCGACAGGGGACACAGCCTACGAGCAGTACTTC.

The chain recombines TRBV20-1 with TRBJ2-3, with unresolved D. This CDR3 is built from 12 residues. Germline V gene lookup returns CDR1 DFQATT and CDR2 SNEGSKA (reference sequence). V lost 2 bases, J lost 0 bases, and 3 bases lay in between. The CDR3 here is CSARPSTDTQYF. The CDR3 region has the DNA TGCAGTGCTAGACCGAGCACAGATACGCAGTATTTT.

This clonotype was seen many times. The J gene is TRBJ2-7, the V gene TRBV10-3, with 7 bases matching TRBD1. The germline CDR1 and CDR2 sequences are ENHRY and SYGVKD. V lost 8 bases, J lost 0 bases, and 1 base stayed unmatched. The CDR3 runs to 12 residues. The CDR3 reads CAIRTGSYEQYF. CDR3 bases: TGTGCCATCCGGACAGGCTCCTACGAGCAGTACTTC.

In the case of this clonotype: A read error may be the cause here, since a much bigger clone is one base away. The CDR3 loop is CDSSQGVGGGGNEQFF. CDR3 DNA sequence: TGCGACAGCAGCCAAGGAGTGGGAGGGGGCGGCAATGAGCAGTTCTTC. The chain recombines TRBV4-3 with TRBJ2-1; D may correspond to TRBD1 or TRBD2 (7 bases each). Germline V gene sequence: CDR1 LGHNA, CDR2 YSLEER. This CDR3 spans 16 amino acids.

The chain carries TRBV9 and TRBJ2-1; D might be TRBD2 (5 bases). Trimming left V 2 bases short and J 6 bases short, with 12 bases between. There are 14 residues in the CDR3. Germline V gene sequence: CDR1 SGDLS, CDR2 YYNGEE. The CDR3 region is CASSVQRSSNEQFF. The CDR3 bases are TGTGCCAGCAGCGTGCAGCGGTCTAGCAATGAGCAGTTCTTC.

This clonotype was detected only a few times. In nucleotides, the CDR3 is TGCGCCAGCAGCGATGGACTAGCGTCAGATACGCAGTATTTT. This translates into CASSDGLASDTQYF. The rearrangement uses TRBV5-1 and TRBJ2-3; 9 nucleotides line up with TRBD2. Trimming at V came to 4 bases and at J to 4 bases, leaving 4 bases not matched to a gene. The germline CDR1 and CDR2 sequences are SGHRS and YFSETQ. CDR3 length: 14 residues.

This clonotype showed up many times. The chain recombines TRBV11-3 with TRBJ2-7; perhaps TRBD2 as D (5 bases). CDR1 is SGHNT and CDR2 is YENEEA in the germline V gene. V was trimmed by 4 bases and J by 4 bases, leaving 20 bases between them. The CDR3 has 16 amino acids. Here the CDR3 DNA reads TGTGCCAGCAGCTCCTACCCGGAGGCGCCGCCGTACGAGCAGTACTTC. Encoded protein: CASSSYPEAPPYEQYF.

This clonotype came up many times. The CDR3 DNA reads as TGTGCCAGCAGCAAAGTCCGTTTACTAGCGGGGGCCATAGCCAAAAACATTCAGTACTTC. Translation gives CASSKVRLLAGAIAKNIQYF. The V and J genes are TRBV21-1 and TRBJ2-4; TRBD2, the table's D call, was not compared with the DNA. TRBV21-1 is reported as a pseudogene. The CDR3 consists of 20 residues.

J is TRBJ2-2 and V is TRBV6-1; tentatively, D is TRBD1 (6 bases). The CDR3 loop spans 17 amino acids. Germline V gene lookup returns CDR1 MNHNS and CDR2 SASEGT. The germline V and J ends were trimmed by 7 bases and 0 bases, with 18 bases remaining between them. The chain's CDR3 is CASTPFLRTANTGELFF. The CDR3, as DNA: TGTGCCAGCACCCCATTCTTACGGACAGCGAACACCGGGGAGCTGTTTTTT.

In nucleotides, the CDR3 is TGCGCCAGGGGACCCTGGAGCCCCGGGGAGCTGTTTTTT. It specifies CARGPWSPGELFF. This rearrangement joins TRBV10-1 to TRBJ2-2; D tentatively fits TRBD1 or TRBD2 (5 bases each). Looked up from germline, CDR1 is WNHNN and CDR2 is SYGVQD (reference sequence). The V and J ends lost 9 bases and 6 bases respectively, with 14 bases between them. This CDR3 has 13 amino acids.

This clonotype appeared many times. The V gene is TRBV12-3 or TRBV12-4, the J gene TRBJ2-7, with 16 bases identical to TRBD2. J lost 1 base, V lost 5 bases, and 8 bases had no gene match. This CDR3 is built from 18 residues. DNA of the CDR3: TGTGCCAGCAGTCCGGGGACTAGCGGGGGGGCCTGGTCCTACGAGCAGTACTTC. Protein sequence: CASSPGTSGGAWSYEQYF.

This clonotype was seen a few times. V usage is TRBV7-9 and J usage is TRBJ2-1; D ambiguous. V was clipped by 10 bases and J by 2 bases, with 15 bases between them. Germline CDR1 reads SEHNR; CDR2 reads FQNEAQ (reference sequence). The CDR3 extends over 14 amino acids. The CDR3 sequence: CAIPVPNTYNEQFF. The CDR3 DNA follows: TGTGCCATCCCGGTGCCAAACACCTACAATGAGCAGTTCTTC.

There are a few counts of this clonotype. The chain carries TRBV9 and TRBJ2-3; 12 bases line up with TRBD2. V shed 4 bases, J shed 6 bases, and the junction held 9 bases outside the gene matches. The CDR3 covers 16 residues. Per germline, CDR1 SGDLS and CDR2 YYNGEE. CDR3 region: CASSLLAGGLADTQYF. CDR3 DNA: TGTGCCAGCAGCTTACTAGCGGGGGGACTTGCGGATACGCAGTATTTT.